A selection of T cell receptor beta chains follows, all from one sample in a study of OX40 agonist ivuxolimab in advanced cancers. TCRdb's table, derived via immunoSEQ multiplex PCR, lists solely in-frame clones and lacks some. In the table there are 50,000 or so clones, around 79% of which are singletons. This specimen consisted of CD4+ or CD8+ T cells sorted from blood, obtained in a trial of the OX40 agonist ivuxolimab. Source of these receptors: an adult with an advanced solid tumor such as melanoma, head and neck, liver or kidney cancer. CDR3s leave out the opening cysteine and the closing phenylalanine or tryptophan.

>15|TRBV7-2
ASSPTVGTSGQETQY
>13|TRBV7-2
ASSLAGISGNTIY
>9|TRBV6-5
ASSFAAEAF
>12|TRBV5-1
ASSRGAEPYEQY
>13|TRBV29-1
SVPRTSGRSDTQY
>14|TRBV11-3
ASSLGARVATDTQY
>13|TRBV6-5
ASSTAGTVNEKLF
>13|TRBV4-3
ASSQDGAGHTEAF
>9|TRBV7-3
ASSPGYGYT
>13|TRBV5-1
ASSLTGYSNQPQH
>13|TRBV9
ASSVVGIAADTQY
>11|TRBV11-2
ASSLFVRDTQY
>11|TRBV2
ASSGQAVGGYT
>12|TRBV18
ASSRGGANEKLF
>13|TRBV6-5
ASSYSRSSNQPQH
>11|TRBV7-2
TSSLASRAREY
>12|TRBV5-1
ASSLTGRGTEAF
>14|TRBV7-2
ASSLNPGTSYNEQF
>12|TRBV15
ATSRPDRVNGYT
>12|TRBV7-9
ASSLGQVDSPLH
>10|TRBV27
ASSPTRYEQF
>10|TRBV6-1
ASSPMHYGYT
>13|TRBV5-1
ASSEDPSRVGEQY
>14|TRBV28
ASSFGHLDRRNTIY
>12|TRBV6-5
ASRIDGRSYEQY
>13|TRBV14
ASSQVTGLGNLQY
>11|TRBV19
ASSTGTPYEQY
>11|TRBV7-3
ASSSRQADEQF
>14|TRBV6-6
ASSRRGGISTDTQY
>13|TRBV7-2
ASSVAGTGAGELF
>15|TRBV10-3
AISENLGRLAKNIQY
>12|TRBV5-1
ASSLDSGEYEQY
>12|TRBV27
ASGWGQGGSPLH
>15|TRBV4-3
ASSQEQASAKGNIQY
>10|TRBV7-8
ASSTVAGELF
>14|TRBV4-2
ASSQDMASAKNIQY
>12|TRBV7-3
ASGGQEIWNEQF
>12|TRBV25-1
ASKSRGGDEKLF
>14|TRBV10-3
AISELGTGGRQPQH